These 12 T cell receptor beta chains were sequenced from one sample in a study of CD8 T cells in Susac syndrome. Random hexamers primed reverse transcription of about 0.45 to 1 ug RNA. Each CDR3 protein gets one entry after TCRdb re-called the immunoSEQ multiplex PCR reads with MiXCR. The profile shows about 290,000 distinct CDR3 sequences, over 75% of them singletons. Source material: CD8+ T cells from PBMCs. The origin of the receptors is a human donor with multiple sclerosis.

The V and J genes are TRBV9 and TRBJ2-1, with TRBD1 identical over 7 bases. Trimming cost V 0 bases and J 7 bases; bases outside gene matches: 7. CDR1 and CDR2 from the germline V gene are SGDLS and YYNGEE. This CDR3 has 15 amino acids. The CDR3 reads CASSVEGQLGNEQFF. The CDR3 DNA follows: TGTGCCAGCAGCGTAGAGGGACAGCTAGGGAATGAGCAGTTCTTC.

This clonotype was seen more than once but under ten times. This chain joins TRBV6-1 and TRBJ2-7; TRBD1 matches at 9 bases. The CDR3 is 13 amino acids. Unmatched junction bases numbered 3, after V lost 6 bases and J lost 3 bases. Germline loops: CDR1 MNHNS, CDR2 SASEGT. This CDR3 is CASRGQGVYEQYF. In nucleotides, the CDR3 is TGTGCCAGCAGGGGACAGGGAGTCTACGAGCAGTACTTC.

J is TRBJ1-2 and V is TRBV4-3, with unresolved D. V lost 1 base to trimming and J lost 6 bases, with 15 bases between them. Germline V gene sequence: CDR1 LGHNA, CDR2 YSLEER. This CDR3 region has 15 residues. CDR3 nucleotide sequence: TGCGCCAGCAGCCAAGGTATTACGCAGTTCGATGGCTACACCTTC. This encodes CASSQGITQFDGYTF.

The count of this clonotype is one. The genes are TRBV6-2 or TRBV6-3 and TRBJ1-1; D remains ambiguous. The CDR3 has 11 residues. V shed 2 bases and J shed 7 bases, with 5 bases lying between them. Germline-derived CDR1 and CDR2 are MNHEY and SVGEGT. This chain's CDR3 is CASSYPDEAFF. In DNA, the CDR3 is TGTGCCAGCAGTTACCCCGATGAAGCTTTCTTT.

The genes are TRBV19 and TRBJ2-1; D is unclear. Germline lookup yields CDR1 LNHDA and CDR2 SQIVND (reference sequence). V lost 3 bases to trimming and J lost 0 bases, with 12 bases between them. The CDR3 loop spans 16 amino acids. CDR3 DNA sequence: TGTGCCAGTAGTATGGGTGGTCCGTACTCCTACAATGAGCAGTTCTTC. Its translation is CASSMGGPYSYNEQFF. The whole variable domain, remainder taken from reference TRBV19 and TRBJ2-1, is DGGITQSPKYLFRKEGQNVTLSCEQNLNHDAMYWYRQDPGQGLRLIYYSQIVNDFQKGDIAEGYSVSREKKESFPLTVTSAQKNPTAFYLCASSMGGPYSYNEQFFGPGTRLTVL.

V usage is TRBV4-1 and J usage is TRBJ2-1, with D perhaps matching TRBD1 or TRBD2 (5 bases each). Deletions cut 4 bases from V and 4 bases from J, with 14 bases between. CDR1 and CDR2 (germline): MGHRA, YSYEKL. The CDR3 length is 15 residues. The CDR3 region has the DNA TGCGCCAGCAGCCCCGAGAGGGGTTCTTACAATGAGCAGTTCTTC. Protein product: CASSPERGSYNEQFF.

The chain joins TRBV28 to TRBJ1-2; possibly TRBD1 for D (5 bases). Trimming removed 2 bases at V and 4 bases at J, with 14 bases between. Germline CDR1 is MDHEN and CDR2 is SYDVKM. This CDR3 comprises 15 residues. CDR3 sequence: CASSLLPVGAYGYTF. The DNA of the CDR3 is TGTGCCAGCAGTTTACTTCCGGTAGGGGCCTATGGCTACACCTTC.

This sequence joins TRBV30 and TRBJ1-2, with D possibly TRBD1 on 5 matching bases. Germline CDR1 reads GTSNPN; CDR2 reads SVGIG (reference sequence). This CDR3 spans 12 amino acids. Trimming cost V 0 bases and J 8 bases, with 10 bases left between them. In DNA form, the CDR3 reads TGTGCCTGGAGTGTGGGAGGGGCCGGCTACACCTTC. This sequence encodes CAWSVGGAGYTF.

The chain links TRBV15 to TRBJ2-3; 12 nucleotides agree with TRBD2. This CDR3 spans 21 amino acids. With 0 bases clipped from V and 4 bases from J, the junction kept 17 bases outside the gene matches. Germline V lookup: CDR1 LNHNV, CDR2 YYDKDF (reference sequence). The CDR3 nucleotides are TGTGCCACCAGCAGAGATAGGTTCGCTAGCGGGAGGGCTATCCCCCCAGATACGCAGTATTTT. It translates to CATSRDRFASGRAIPPDTQYF.

The rearrangement uses TRBV4-3 and TRBJ2-2; D uncertain. The CDR3 has 13 residues. The V gene lost 4 bases and the J gene lost 6 bases, with 9 bases spanning the gap. Germline assignment: CDR1 LGHNA and CDR2 YSLEER. The CDR3 DNA reads as TGCGCCAGCAGCCCCCGTTTGCCCGGGGAGCTGTTTTTT. It translates to CASSPRLPGELFF.

V gene TRBV27 combines with J gene TRBJ1-1; unclear D gene. The CDR3 runs 14 residues. Germline V gene data show CDR1 as MNHEY and CDR2 as SMNVEV (reference sequence). Between the trimmed V and J ends, which lost 0 bases and 4 bases, there was a span of 9 bases. In nucleotides, the CDR3 is TGTGCCAGCAGTTTATCGAGGAGGGCCACTGAAGCTTTCTTT. Amino acids: CASSLSRRATEAFF.

The rearrangement joins TRBV4-3 to TRBJ2-1; 9 bases map to TRBD1. Losses at the gene ends were 6 bases for V and 4 bases for J; bases not matched to a gene: 4. The CDR3 is 14 residues long. The germline CDR1 and CDR2 sequences are LGHNA and YSLEER. CDR3: CASRGQGPYNEQFF. The CDR3, as DNA: TGCGCCAGCAGAGGACAGGGGCCTTACAATGAGCAGTTCTTC.